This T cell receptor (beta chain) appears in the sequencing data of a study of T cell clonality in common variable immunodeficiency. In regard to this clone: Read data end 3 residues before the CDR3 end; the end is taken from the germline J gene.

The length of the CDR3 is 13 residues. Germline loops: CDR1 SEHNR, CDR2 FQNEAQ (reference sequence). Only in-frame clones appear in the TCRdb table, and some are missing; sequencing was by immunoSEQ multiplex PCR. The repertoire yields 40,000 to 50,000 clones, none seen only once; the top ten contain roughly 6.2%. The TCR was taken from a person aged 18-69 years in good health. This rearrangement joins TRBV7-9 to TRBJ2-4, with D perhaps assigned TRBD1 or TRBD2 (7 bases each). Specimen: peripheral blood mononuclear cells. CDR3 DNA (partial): TGTGCCAGCAGCTTCGGCAGGGGGGAGGGT. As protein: CASSFGRGEG. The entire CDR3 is CASSFGRGEGQYF.